A selection of T cell receptor beta chains follows, all from one sample in a study of early T cells in non-severe SARS-CoV-2 infection. TCRdb fed the 5' RACE reads into MiXCR, producing one record per CDR3 protein. The sample contains approximately 52,000 distinct CDR3 sequences, just over 8% of which appear only once. The sample taken for sequencing was whole blood. These TCRs come from an adult who was a healthcare worker with PCR-confirmed SARS-CoV-2 infection or an uninfected control (not recorded which). CDR3s include the opening cysteine and the closing phenylalanine or tryptophan. The order of the fields is D gene, clone size, J gene, CDR3 length, V gene, CDR3 protein, CDR3 DNA. D genes are given only for firm matches. Clone size is stated in some rows and not others, as once, few, many or a class when expanded.

d_gene: TRBD1; abundance: .; j_gene: TRBJ2-7; len: 15; v_gene: TRBV12-3/TRBV12-4; CDR3aa: CASSLGDRTSYEQYF; CDR3nt: TGTGCCAGCAGTTTGGGGGACAGGACAAGCTACGAGCAGTACTTC
d_gene: .; abundance: .; j_gene: TRBJ1-1; len: 14; v_gene: TRBV27; CDR3aa: CASSSPGRYTEAFF; CDR3nt: TGTGCCAGCAGTTCCCCCGGCAGGTACACTGAAGCTTTCTTT
d_gene: TRBD2; abundance: few; j_gene: TRBJ2-1; len: 16; v_gene: TRBV11-1; CDR3aa: CASSPGLAGGYDEQFF; CDR3nt: TGTGCCAGCAGCCCAGGACTAGCGGGAGGGTACGATGAGCAGTTCTTC
d_gene: .; abundance: few; j_gene: TRBJ1-1; len: 15; v_gene: TRBV6-6; CDR3aa: CASSPRAKMNTEAFF; CDR3nt: TGTGCCAGCAGTCCCCGGGCGAAAATGAACACTGAAGCCTTCTTT
d_gene: .; abundance: many; j_gene: TRBJ1-2; len: 13; v_gene: TRBV12-5; CDR3aa: CASGLGTNYGYTF; CDR3nt: TGTGCTAGTGGTCTGGGAACTAACTATGGCTACACCTTC
d_gene: TRBD2; abundance: many; j_gene: TRBJ2-1; len: 18; v_gene: TRBV7-8; CDR3aa: CASSFFSLGGRQYNEQFF; CDR3nt: TGTGCCAGCAGCTTTTTTAGTTTGGGCGGGAGGCAATACAATGAGCAGTTCTTC
d_gene: .; abundance: few; j_gene: TRBJ2-2; len: 14; v_gene: TRBV2; CDR3aa: CASRTGAYAGELFF; CDR3nt: TGTGCCAGCAGGACCGGGGCCTACGCCGGGGAGCTGTTTTTT
d_gene: TRBD1; abundance: few; j_gene: TRBJ2-1; len: 13; v_gene: TRBV11-2; CDR3aa: CASSPSGGSEQFF; CDR3nt: TGTGCCAGCAGCCCGTCAGGGGGCAGTGAGCAGTTCTTC
d_gene: .; abundance: .; j_gene: TRBJ2-1; len: 13; v_gene: TRBV28; CDR3aa: CASSYSPGYEQFF; CDR3nt: TGTGCCAGCAGTTACAGCCCAGGGTATGAGCAGTTCTTC
d_gene: TRBD1; abundance: .; j_gene: TRBJ2-7; len: 15; v_gene: TRBV5-1; CDR3aa: CASSLETGRSYEQYF; CDR3nt: TGCGCCAGCAGCTTGGAGACAGGGAGATCCTACGAGCAGTACTTC
d_gene: .; abundance: few; j_gene: TRBJ1-2; len: 15; v_gene: TRBV30; CDR3aa: CAWSRGLQANYGYTF; CDR3nt: TGTGCCTGGAGTCGCGGACTCCAAGCTAACTATGGCTACACCTTC
d_gene: TRBD1; abundance: .; j_gene: TRBJ1-1; len: 15; v_gene: TRBV6-5; CDR3aa: CASSYSMTGGTEAFF; CDR3nt: TGTGCCAGCAGTTACTCGATGACAGGGGGGACTGAAGCTTTCTTT
d_gene: .; abundance: few; j_gene: TRBJ1-1; len: 14; v_gene: TRBV25-1; CDR3aa: CASSESWGHTEAFF; CDR3nt: TGTGCCAGCAGTGAATCTTGGGGTCACACTGAAGCTTTCTTT
d_gene: TRBD1; abundance: .; j_gene: TRBJ2-1; len: 15; v_gene: TRBV9; CDR3aa: CASSPGTELYNEQFF; CDR3nt: TGTGCCAGCAGCCCAGGGACAGAACTTTACAATGAGCAGTTCTTC
d_gene: TRBD2; abundance: .; j_gene: TRBJ2-5; len: 15; v_gene: TRBV25-1; CDR3aa: CASSEVAGALETQYF; CDR3nt: TGTGCCAGCAGTGAAGTAGCGGGAGCATTAGAGACCCAGTACTTC
d_gene: .; abundance: .; j_gene: TRBJ2-1; len: 12; v_gene: TRBV20-1; CDR3aa: CSAVRLGDEQFF; CDR3nt: TGCAGTGCAGTACGACTCGGCGATGAGCAGTTCTTC
d_gene: TRBD1; abundance: few; j_gene: TRBJ1-5; len: 15; v_gene: TRBV4-3; CDR3aa: CASSLMRQGNQPQHF; CDR3nt: TGCGCCAGCAGCTTAATGAGACAGGGGAATCAGCCCCAGCATTTT
d_gene: TRBD2; abundance: .; j_gene: TRBJ2-1; len: 14; v_gene: TRBV20-1; CDR3aa: CSAMGGGRANEQFF; CDR3nt: TGCAGTGCTATGGGTGGCGGGAGGGCAAATGAGCAGTTCTTC
d_gene: .; abundance: few; j_gene: TRBJ2-3; len: 13; v_gene: TRBV5-6; CDR3aa: CASSFGTTDTQYF; CDR3nt: TGTGCCAGCAGCTTTGGTACCACAGATACGCAGTATTTT
d_gene: .; abundance: few; j_gene: TRBJ2-4; len: 14; v_gene: TRBV12-3/TRBV12-4; CDR3aa: CASSPRVAKNIQYF; CDR3nt: TGTGCCAGCAGTCCCAGGGTAGCCAAAAACATTCAGTACTTC
d_gene: TRBD2; abundance: many; j_gene: TRBJ2-1; len: 17; v_gene: TRBV9; CDR3aa: CASSVESSGGAYNEQFF; CDR3nt: TGTGCCAGCAGCGTAGAGTCTAGCGGGGGGGCCTACAATGAGCAGTTCTTC
d_gene: TRBD2; abundance: few; j_gene: TRBJ2-3; len: 16; v_gene: TRBV2; CDR3aa: CARKIGLAASTDTQYF; CDR3nt: TGTGCCAGAAAGATCGGACTAGCGGCTAGCACAGATACGCAGTATTTT
d_gene: TRBD2; abundance: few; j_gene: TRBJ2-3; len: 18; v_gene: TRBV3-1; CDR3aa: CASSQHPAGVLHTDTQYF; CDR3nt: TGTGCCAGCAGCCAACATCCAGCGGGGGTCCTCCACACAGATACGCAGTATTTT
d_gene: .; abundance: many; j_gene: TRBJ1-2; len: 14; v_gene: TRBV29-1; CDR3aa: CSVDWWGAGNGYTF; CDR3nt: TGCAGCGTTGATTGGTGGGGGGCCGGGAATGGCTACACCTTC
d_gene: .; abundance: many; j_gene: TRBJ2-1; len: 16; v_gene: TRBV6-1; CDR3aa: CASSEASGSSYNEQFF; CDR3nt: TGTGCCAGCAGTGAAGCCTCCGGGAGCTCCTACAACGAGCAGTTCTTC
d_gene: .; abundance: .; j_gene: TRBJ1-6; len: 11; v_gene: TRBV2; CDR3aa: CASSAGSPLHF; CDR3nt: TGTGCCAGCAGTGCGGGTTCACCCCTCCACTTT
d_gene: .; abundance: once; j_gene: TRBJ2-2; len: 17; v_gene: TRBV19; CDR3aa: CASSPSSVAANTGELFF; CDR3nt: TGTGCCAGTAGTCCTTCGTCGGTAGCGGCAAACACCGGGGAGCTGTTTTTT
d_gene: .; abundance: many; j_gene: TRBJ1-5; len: 17; v_gene: TRBV2; CDR3aa: CASSERSRAPDNQPQHF; CDR3nt: TGTGCCAGCAGTGAAAGGAGTAGGGCTCCGGACAATCAGCCCCAGCATTTT
d_gene: .; abundance: .; j_gene: TRBJ2-7; len: 14; v_gene: TRBV28; CDR3aa: CASSSGDPIYEQYF; CDR3nt: TGTGCCAGCAGTTCAGGGGATCCAATCTACGAGCAGTACTTC
d_gene: .; abundance: many; j_gene: TRBJ2-5; len: 13; v_gene: TRBV3-1; CDR3aa: CASSHNYQETQYF; CDR3nt: TGTGCCAGCAGCCACAATTACCAAGAGACCCAGTACTTC
d_gene: .; abundance: few; j_gene: TRBJ1-6; len: 15; v_gene: TRBV25-1; CDR3aa: CASSEFTGDNSPLHF; CDR3nt: TGTGCCAGCAGTGAATTCACAGGAGATAATTCACCCCTCCACTTT
d_gene: TRBD1; abundance: many; j_gene: TRBJ2-5; len: 15; v_gene: TRBV12-3/TRBV12-4; CDR3aa: CASSSGTGPPETQYF; CDR3nt: TGTGCCAGCAGTTCCGGGACAGGCCCCCCAGAGACCCAGTACTTC
d_gene: .; abundance: few; j_gene: TRBJ2-7; len: 13; v_gene: TRBV27; CDR3aa: CASSFQGGGEQYF; CDR3nt: TGTGCCAGCAGTTTCCAAGGGGGTGGCGAGCAGTACTTC
d_gene: .; abundance: .; j_gene: TRBJ2-7; len: 12; v_gene: TRBV29-1; CDR3aa: CSVEVLGTEQYF; CDR3nt: TGCAGCGTTGAAGTTTTAGGGACCGAGCAGTACTTC
d_gene: .; abundance: .; j_gene: TRBJ2-1; len: 12; v_gene: TRBV20-1; CDR3aa: CSASGKGNEQFF; CDR3nt: TGCAGTGCTAGCGGGAAAGGCAATGAGCAGTTCTTC
d_gene: .; abundance: many; j_gene: TRBJ2-1; len: 10; v_gene: TRBV20-1; CDR3aa: CSAEGGEQFF; CDR3nt: TGCAGTGCTGAGGGGGGTGAGCAGTTCTTC
d_gene: .; abundance: few; j_gene: TRBJ2-5; len: 14; v_gene: TRBV5-1; CDR3aa: CASSLLAGYETQYF; CDR3nt: TGCGCCAGCAGCTTGCTGGCAGGGTATGAGACCCAGTACTTC
d_gene: TRBD2; abundance: many; j_gene: TRBJ2-7; len: 15; v_gene: TRBV7-9; CDR3aa: CASSLVVAGGSEQYF; CDR3nt: TGTGCCAGCAGCTTAGTAGTAGCGGGAGGCAGCGAGCAGTACTTC
d_gene: .; abundance: few; j_gene: TRBJ2-7; len: 15; v_gene: TRBV11-1; CDR3aa: CASSPWGRGNYEQYF; CDR3nt: TGTGCCAGCAGCCCTTGGGGGAGAGGGAATTACGAGCAGTACTTC
d_gene: TRBD2; abundance: few; j_gene: TRBJ2-4; len: 18; v_gene: TRBV13; CDR3aa: CASSSPLSTSGIVDIQYF; CDR3nt: TGTGCCAGCAGCTCCCCCCTCTCGACTAGCGGGATTGTGGACATTCAGTACTTC
d_gene: TRBD2; abundance: many; j_gene: TRBJ2-1; len: 16; v_gene: TRBV11-2; CDR3aa: CASSPTSGGTYNEQFF; CDR3nt: TGTGCCAGCAGCCCGACTAGCGGGGGGACATACAATGAGCAGTTCTTC
d_gene: .; abundance: many; j_gene: TRBJ1-5; len: 15; v_gene: TRBV19; CDR3aa: CASSPPGRYNQPQHF; CDR3nt: TGTGCCAGTAGTCCTCCAGGCAGGTACAATCAGCCCCAGCATTTT
d_gene: .; abundance: .; j_gene: TRBJ1-6; len: 15; v_gene: TRBV12-3/TRBV12-4; CDR3aa: CASSLAQGINSPLHF; CDR3nt: TGTGCCAGCAGTTTAGCCCAGGGTATTAATTCACCCCTCCACTTT
d_gene: TRBD2; abundance: .; j_gene: TRBJ2-5; len: 17; v_gene: TRBV7-6; CDR3aa: CASSARGLAGNQETQYF; CDR3nt: TGTGCCAGCAGCGCGAGGGGTTTAGCGGGGAACCAAGAGACCCAGTACTTC
d_gene: .; abundance: many; j_gene: TRBJ1-5; len: 14; v_gene: TRBV29-1; CDR3aa: CSVVEDSSNQPQHF; CDR3nt: TGCAGCGTTGTAGAGGACAGCAGCAATCAGCCCCAGCATTTT
d_gene: TRBD2; abundance: many; j_gene: TRBJ2-5; len: 16; v_gene: TRBV3-1; CDR3aa: CASSPSSGGNQETQYF; CDR3nt: TGTGCCAGCAGTCCTTCTAGCGGGGGGAACCAAGAGACCCAGTACTTC
d_gene: .; abundance: many; j_gene: TRBJ2-7; len: 15; v_gene: TRBV7-8; CDR3aa: CASSKSGTTAYEQYF; CDR3nt: TGTGCCAGCAGCAAATCCGGGACAACCGCCTACGAGCAGTACTTC
d_gene: .; abundance: many; j_gene: TRBJ1-1; len: 13; v_gene: TRBV7-9; CDR3aa: CASSLGKNTEAFF; CDR3nt: TGTGCCAGCAGCTTAGGGAAGAACACTGAAGCTTTCTTT
d_gene: TRBD1; abundance: .; j_gene: TRBJ1-5; len: 13; v_gene: TRBV6-5; CDR3aa: CASSYSRGLPQHF; CDR3nt: TGTGCCAGCAGTTATTCCAGGGGGTTGCCCCAGCATTTT
d_gene: .; abundance: few; j_gene: TRBJ1-2; len: 13; v_gene: TRBV20-1; CDR3aa: CSAPHGPNYGYTF; CDR3nt: TGCAGTGCTCCACATGGACCCAACTATGGCTACACCTTC
d_gene: TRBD2; abundance: .; j_gene: TRBJ2-2; len: 16; v_gene: TRBV19; CDR3aa: CASSMILAANTGELFF; CDR3nt: TGTGCCAGTAGTATGATCCTAGCGGCGAACACCGGGGAGCTGTTTTTT
d_gene: TRBD1; abundance: few; j_gene: TRBJ2-7; len: 15; v_gene: TRBV20-1; CDR3aa: CSVKGTGGFMYEQYF; CDR3nt: TGCAGTGTTAAGGGGACAGGGGGCTTCATGTACGAGCAGTACTTC
d_gene: TRBD2; abundance: few; j_gene: TRBJ2-5; len: 16; v_gene: TRBV6-5; CDR3aa: CASSYRLAGLQETQYF; CDR3nt: TGTGCCAGCAGTTACAGACTAGCGGGGCTACAAGAGACCCAGTACTTC
d_gene: TRBD2; abundance: .; j_gene: TRBJ2-3; len: 15; v_gene: TRBV27; CDR3aa: CASSLSGGARDTQYF; CDR3nt: TGTGCCAGCAGTTTGAGCGGGGGGGCTAGGGATACGCAGTATTTT
d_gene: .; abundance: many; j_gene: TRBJ1-3; len: 15; v_gene: TRBV5-5; CDR3aa: CASSLVQGSGNTIYF; CDR3nt: TGTGCCAGCAGCTTGGTGCAAGGCTCTGGAAACACCATATATTTT
d_gene: .; abundance: .; j_gene: TRBJ2-7; len: 13; v_gene: TRBV4-3; CDR3aa: CVSSQYLYEWQYF; CDR3nt: TGCGTCAGCAGCCAATACCTTTACGAGTGGCAGTACTTC
d_gene: TRBD2; abundance: many; j_gene: TRBJ2-3; len: 18; v_gene: TRBV7-2; CDR3aa: CASSLWGSGGADTDTQYF; CDR3nt: TGTGCCAGCAGCTTATGGGGAAGCGGGGGGGCGGACACAGATACGCAGTATTTT
d_gene: .; abundance: few; j_gene: TRBJ2-2; len: 14; v_gene: TRBV7-3; CDR3aa: CASSSRAPGGELFF; CDR3nt: TGTGCCAGCAGCTCGAGGGCTCCTGGCGGGGAGCTGTTTTTT